Following are 6 T cell receptor beta chains from one sample sequenced in a study of shared clonotypes between healthy human individuals. Profiling relied on immunoSEQ multiplex PCR, and the TCRdb table lists in-frame clones only, not all of them. The table lists more than 400,000 clones, approximately 94% of them singletons. Sequences were obtained from naive CD4+ T cells sorted from blood. Subset of the sample: CD45RA+ positively selected. These receptor sequences come from a woman aged 25 to 45 in good health.

The chain is built from TRBV7-2 and TRBJ2-7; TRBD2 aligns across 7 bases. This CDR3 region has 15 residues. V shed 5 bases, J shed 0 bases, and the junction held 7 bases outside the gene matches. Germline V gives CDR1 SGHTA, CDR2 FQGNSA. CDR3 DNA: TGTGCCAGCAGCCGCACGGGGGGAAGCTCCTACGAGCAGTACTTC. Translation: CASSRTGGSSYEQYF.

The chain is built from TRBV25-1 and TRBJ1-2, with D perhaps matching TRBD1 (5 bases). The V end was cut by 8 bases, the J end by 3 bases, with 16 bases between. This CDR3 region has 14 residues. The germline gives CDR1 MGHDK, CDR2 SYGVNS. The DNA of the CDR3 is TGTGCCAGCGGGCCGGCAGGGAGTTACTATGGCTACACCTTC. Translation: CASGPAGSYYGYTF.

The V and J genes are TRBV5-1 and TRBJ2-7; 9 bases map to TRBD2. The CDR3 runs 15 residues. Per germline, CDR1 SGHRS and CDR2 YFSETQ. Trimming took 2 bases from V and 3 from J; bases not matched to a gene: 6. CDR3 DNA: TGCGCCAGCAGCTTTGATCTAGCGGGGAACTACGAGCAGTACTTC. Translated: CASSFDLAGNYEQYF.

The rearrangement uses TRBV27 and TRBJ2-3, with TRBD1 identical over 8 bases. V trimming: 4 bases; J trimming: 2 bases; junction bases outside the gene matches: 14. The CDR3 covers 18 residues. The germline V gene encodes CDR1 MNHEY and CDR2 SMNVEV (reference sequence). The CDR3 DNA is TGTGCCAGCAGTTGGATCAGACAGGGGCAGGCTCCCACAGATACGCAGTATTTT. Protein product: CASSWIRQGQAPTDTQYF.

This clone came up once. The chain joins TRBV7-6 to TRBJ1-5, with TRBD1 identical over 7 bases. The J segment lost 6 bases and the V segment lost 1 base, leaving 6 bases of the junction unmatched. Looked up from germline, CDR1 is SGHVS and CDR2 is FNYEAQ. The CDR3 is made up of 15 amino acids. The CDR3 DNA sequence: TGTGCCAGCAGCTTAGACAGGGGAGTCGGTCAGCCCCAGCATTTT. Residues: CASSLDRGVGQPQHF.

The J gene is TRBJ2-3, the V gene TRBV2, with 7 bases aligning to TRBD2. Germline V gives CDR1 SNHLY, CDR2 FYNNEI. Trimming removed 5 bases from V and 2 bases from J; junction bases left unmatched: 4. The CDR3 is 14 amino acids. The CDR3 region has the DNA TGTGCCAGCAGTTCGAGCGGGACCACAGATACGCAGTATTTT. The encoded protein is CASSSSGTTDTQYF.